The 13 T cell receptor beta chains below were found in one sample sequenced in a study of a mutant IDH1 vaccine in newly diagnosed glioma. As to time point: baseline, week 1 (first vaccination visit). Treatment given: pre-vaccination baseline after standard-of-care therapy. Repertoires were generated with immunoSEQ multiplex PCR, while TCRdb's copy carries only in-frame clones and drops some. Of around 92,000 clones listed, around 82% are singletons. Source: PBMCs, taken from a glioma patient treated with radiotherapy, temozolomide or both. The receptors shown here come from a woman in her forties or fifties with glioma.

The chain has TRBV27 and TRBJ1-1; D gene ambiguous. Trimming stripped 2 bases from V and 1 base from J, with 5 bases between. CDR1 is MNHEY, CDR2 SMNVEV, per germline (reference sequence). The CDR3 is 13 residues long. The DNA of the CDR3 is TGTGCCAGCAGTTTAAGGGAGAACACTGAAGCTTTCTTT. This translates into CASSLRENTEAFF.

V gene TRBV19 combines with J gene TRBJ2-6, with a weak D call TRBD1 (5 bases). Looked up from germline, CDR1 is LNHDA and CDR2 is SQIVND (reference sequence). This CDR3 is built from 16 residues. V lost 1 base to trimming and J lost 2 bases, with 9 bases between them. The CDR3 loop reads CASSIVQGTGANVLTF. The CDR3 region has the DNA TGTGCCAGTAGTATAGTTCAGGGAACTGGGGCCAACGTCCTGACTTTC. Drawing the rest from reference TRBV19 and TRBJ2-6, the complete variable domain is DGGITQSPKYLFRKEGQNVTLSCEQNLNHDAMYWYRQDPGQGLRLIYYSQIVNDFQKGDIAEGYSVSREKKESFPLTVTSAQKNPTAFYLCASSIVQGTGANVLTFGAGSRLTVL.

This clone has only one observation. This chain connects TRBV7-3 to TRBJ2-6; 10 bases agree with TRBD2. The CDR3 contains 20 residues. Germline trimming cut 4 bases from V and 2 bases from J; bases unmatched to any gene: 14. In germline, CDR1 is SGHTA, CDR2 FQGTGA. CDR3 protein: CASSSTGGVAGGPGANVLTF. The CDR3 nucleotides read TGTGCCAGCAGCTCCACAGGAGGGGTAGCGGGGGGACCTGGGGCCAACGTCCTGACTTTC. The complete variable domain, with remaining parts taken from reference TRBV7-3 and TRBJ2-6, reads GAGVSQTPSNKVTEKGKYVELRCDPISGHTALYWYRQSLGQGPEFLIYFQGTGAADDSGLPNDRFFAVRPEGSVSTLKIQRTERGDSAVYLCASSSTGGVAGGPGANVLTFGAGSRLTVL.

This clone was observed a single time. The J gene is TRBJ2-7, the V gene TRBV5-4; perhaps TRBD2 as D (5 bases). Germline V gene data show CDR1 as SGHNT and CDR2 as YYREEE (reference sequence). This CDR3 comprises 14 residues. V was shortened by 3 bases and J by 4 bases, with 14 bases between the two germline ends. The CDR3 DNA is TGTGCCAGCAGCTCCCGGGATGGTAGATACGAGCAGTACTTC. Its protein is CASSSRDGRYEQYF.

As DNA, the CDR3 is TGTGCCAGCAGCGTAGCTACAGTAAGCCAAGAGACCCAGTACTTC. As protein: CASSVATVSQETQYF. The J gene is TRBJ2-5, the V gene TRBV9; D is ambiguous. Germline-derived CDR1 and CDR2 are SGDLS and YYNGEE. The V gene lost 0 bases and the J gene lost 1 base, with 10 bases spanning the gap. The CDR3 runs 15 residues.

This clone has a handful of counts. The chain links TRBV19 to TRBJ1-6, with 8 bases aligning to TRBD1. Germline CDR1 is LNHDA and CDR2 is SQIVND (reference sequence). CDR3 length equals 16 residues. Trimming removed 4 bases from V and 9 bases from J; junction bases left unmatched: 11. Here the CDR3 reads CASSTGQGMKGSPLHF. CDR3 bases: TGTGCCAGTAGTACAGGACAGGGAATGAAAGGTTCACCCCTCCACTTT.

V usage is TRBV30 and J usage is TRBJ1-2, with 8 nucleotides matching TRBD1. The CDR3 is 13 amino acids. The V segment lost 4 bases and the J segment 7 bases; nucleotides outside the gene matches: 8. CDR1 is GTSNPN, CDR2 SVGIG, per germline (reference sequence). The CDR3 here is CAWTGQVLSGYTF. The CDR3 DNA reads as TGTGCCTGGACGGGACAGGTTCTTTCTGGCTACACCTTC.

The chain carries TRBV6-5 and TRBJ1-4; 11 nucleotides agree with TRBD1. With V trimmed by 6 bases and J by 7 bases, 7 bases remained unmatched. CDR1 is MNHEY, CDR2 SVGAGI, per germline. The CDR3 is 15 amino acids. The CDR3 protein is CASSQIGTGGEKLFF. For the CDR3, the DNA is TGTGCCAGCAGCCAGATCGGGACAGGGGGTGAAAAACTGTTTTTT.

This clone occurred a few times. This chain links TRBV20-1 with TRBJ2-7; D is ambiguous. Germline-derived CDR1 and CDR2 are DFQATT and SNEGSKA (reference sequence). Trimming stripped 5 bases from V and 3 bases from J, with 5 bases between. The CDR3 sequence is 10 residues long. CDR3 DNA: TGCAGTGCTGGAAACTACGAGCAGTACTTC. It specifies CSAGNYEQYF.

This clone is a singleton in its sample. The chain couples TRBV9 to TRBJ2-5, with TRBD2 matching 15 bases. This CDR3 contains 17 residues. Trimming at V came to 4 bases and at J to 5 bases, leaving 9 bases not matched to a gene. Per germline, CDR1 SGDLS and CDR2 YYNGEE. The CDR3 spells CASSPRGLAGGRETQYF. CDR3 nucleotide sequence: TGTGCCAGCAGCCCCCGAGGACTAGCGGGGGGGCGGGAGACCCAGTACTTC.

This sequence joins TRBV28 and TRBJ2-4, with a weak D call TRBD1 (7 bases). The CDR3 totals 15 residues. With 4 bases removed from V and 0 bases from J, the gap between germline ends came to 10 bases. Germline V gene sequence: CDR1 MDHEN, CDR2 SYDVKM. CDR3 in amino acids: CASSYRGLAKNIQYF. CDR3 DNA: TGTGCCAGCAGTTACAGGGGACTAGCCAAAAACATTCAGTACTTC. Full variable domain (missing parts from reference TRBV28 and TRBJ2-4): DVKVTQSSRYLVKRTGEKVFLECVQDMDHENMFWYRQDPGLGLRLIYFSYDVKMKEKGDIPEGYSVSREKKERFSLILESASTNQTSMYLCASSYRGLAKNIQYFGAGTRLSVL.

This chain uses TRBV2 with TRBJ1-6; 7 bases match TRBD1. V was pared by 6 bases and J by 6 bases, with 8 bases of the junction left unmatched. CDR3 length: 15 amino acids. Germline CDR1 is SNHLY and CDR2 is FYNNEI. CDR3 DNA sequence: TGTGCCAGCAGCCCGAGGACAGGCTCTAATTCACCCCTCCACTTT. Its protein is CASSPRTGSNSPLHF.

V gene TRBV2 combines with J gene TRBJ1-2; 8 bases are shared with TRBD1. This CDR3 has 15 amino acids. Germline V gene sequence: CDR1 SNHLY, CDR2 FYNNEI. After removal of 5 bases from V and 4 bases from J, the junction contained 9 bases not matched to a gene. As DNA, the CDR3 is TGTGCCAGCAGTTTGATACAGGGGGTCTCCTATGGCTACACCTTC. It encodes CASSLIQGVSYGYTF.